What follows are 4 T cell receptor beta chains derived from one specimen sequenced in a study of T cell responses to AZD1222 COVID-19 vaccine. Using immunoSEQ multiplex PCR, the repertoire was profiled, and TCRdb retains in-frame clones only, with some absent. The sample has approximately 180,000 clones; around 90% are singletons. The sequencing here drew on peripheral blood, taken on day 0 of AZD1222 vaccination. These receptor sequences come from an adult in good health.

The CDR3 DNA reads TGTGCCACCAGTGATCACGGTAGGAGAGAATTTAGCAATCAGCCCCAGCATTTT. Translation: CATSDHGRREFSNQPQHF. V and J are TRBV24-1 and TRBJ1-5, with no clear D. Trimming left V 3 bases short and J 0 bases short, with 17 bases between. Germline loops: CDR1 KGHDR, CDR2 SFDVKD. This CDR3 spans 18 amino acids.

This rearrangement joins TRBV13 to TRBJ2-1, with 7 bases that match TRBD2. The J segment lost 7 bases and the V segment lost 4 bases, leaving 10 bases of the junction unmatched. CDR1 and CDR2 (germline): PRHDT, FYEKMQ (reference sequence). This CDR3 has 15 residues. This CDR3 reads CASSSAITLANEQFF. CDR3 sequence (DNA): TGTGCCAGCAGCTCAGCCATTACACTAGCGAATGAGCAGTTCTTC. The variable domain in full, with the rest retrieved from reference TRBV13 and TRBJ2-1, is AAGVIQSPRHLIKEKRETATLKCYPIPRHDTVYWYQQGPGQDPQFLISFYEKMQSDKGSIPDRFSAQQFSDYHSELNMSSLELGDSALYFCASSSAITLANEQFFGPGTRLTVL.

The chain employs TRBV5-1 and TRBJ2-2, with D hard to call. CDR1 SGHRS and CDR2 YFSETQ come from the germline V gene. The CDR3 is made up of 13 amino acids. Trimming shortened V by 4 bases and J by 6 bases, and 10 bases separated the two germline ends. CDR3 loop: CASSLTRPGELFF. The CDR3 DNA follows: TGCGCCAGCAGCCTGACACGGCCCGGGGAGCTGTTTTTT.

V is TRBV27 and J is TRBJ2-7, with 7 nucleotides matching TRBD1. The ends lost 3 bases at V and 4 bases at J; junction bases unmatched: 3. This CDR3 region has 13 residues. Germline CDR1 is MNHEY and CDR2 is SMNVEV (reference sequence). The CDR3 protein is CASSLRQGYEQYF. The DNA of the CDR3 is TGTGCCAGCAGTTTGAGACAGGGTTACGAGCAGTACTTC.